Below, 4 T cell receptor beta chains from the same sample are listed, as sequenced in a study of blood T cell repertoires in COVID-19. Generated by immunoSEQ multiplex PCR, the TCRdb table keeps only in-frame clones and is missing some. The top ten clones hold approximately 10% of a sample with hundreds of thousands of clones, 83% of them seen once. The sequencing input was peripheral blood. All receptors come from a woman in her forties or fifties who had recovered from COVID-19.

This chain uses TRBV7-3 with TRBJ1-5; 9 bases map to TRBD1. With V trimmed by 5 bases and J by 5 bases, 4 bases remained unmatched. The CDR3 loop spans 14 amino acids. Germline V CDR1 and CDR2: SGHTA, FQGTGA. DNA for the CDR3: TGTGCCAGCAGCCCACAGGGGGCGGATCAGCCCCAGCATTTT. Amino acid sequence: CASSPQGADQPQHF. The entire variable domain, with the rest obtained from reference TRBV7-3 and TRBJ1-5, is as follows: GAGVSQTPSNKVTEKGKYVELRCDPISGHTALYWYRQSLGQGPEFLIYFQGTGAADDSGLPNDRFFAVRPEGSVSTLKIQRTERGDSAVYLCASSPQGADQPQHFGDGTRLSIL.

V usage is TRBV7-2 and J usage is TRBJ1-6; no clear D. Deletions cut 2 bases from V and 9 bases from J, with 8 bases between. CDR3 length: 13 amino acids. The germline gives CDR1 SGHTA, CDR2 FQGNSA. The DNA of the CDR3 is TGTGCCAGCAGCTTAAGAGAAGTTTCACCCCTCCACTTT. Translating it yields CASSLREVSPLHF.

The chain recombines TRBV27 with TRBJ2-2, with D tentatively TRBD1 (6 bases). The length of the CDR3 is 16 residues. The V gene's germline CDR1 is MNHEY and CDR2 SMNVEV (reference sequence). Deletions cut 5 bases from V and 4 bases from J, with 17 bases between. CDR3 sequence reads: CASSTITGLGTGELFF. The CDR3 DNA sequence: TGTGCCAGCAGTACCATAACAGGGCTAGGCACCGGGGAGCTGTTTTTT.

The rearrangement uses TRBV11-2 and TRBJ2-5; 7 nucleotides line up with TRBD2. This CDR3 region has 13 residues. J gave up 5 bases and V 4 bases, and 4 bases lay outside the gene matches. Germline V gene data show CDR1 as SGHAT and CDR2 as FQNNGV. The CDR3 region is CASSSRTSETQYF. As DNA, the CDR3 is TGTGCCAGCAGCTCGAGGACTAGTGAGACCCAGTACTTC. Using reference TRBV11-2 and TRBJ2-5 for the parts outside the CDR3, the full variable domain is EAGVAQSPRYKIIEKRQSVAFWCNPISGHATLYWYQQILGQGPKLLIQFQNNGVVDDSQLPKDRFSAERLKGVDSTLKIQPAKLEDSAVYLCASSSRTSETQYFGPGTRLLVL.